The T cell receptor (beta chain) under discussion was sequenced for a study of T-cell reconstitution after alpha-beta-depleted transplantation in children (dated by TCRdb to 2015 to 2016). With respect to the entire study: Using TCR repertoire profiling, the study followed T-cell immune reconstitution in a quantitative way in children after TCRalphabeta/CD19-depleted allogeneic hematopoietic cell transplantation.

CDR1 and CDR2, per the germline V gene, are SQVTM and ANQGSEA. V is reduced by 7 bases and J by 4 bases, leaving a spacing of 13 bases between them. The CDR3, cysteine through phenylalanine, is 12 amino acids long. Solely the CDR3 DNA is kept, with 36 bases framed from the first base. The library was obtained by PCR. The data were produced on an Illumina HiSeq 2500. To normalize quantification of the TCRbeta repertoire, the TCR libraries were built with molecular barcoding that relied on unique molecular identifiers. TCRdb reran the public reads through fastp at Q25 and MiXCR, keeping productive beta chains. Rows are combined by CDR3 protein, so each entry shows the most common genes and DNA. The sample table holds 300,000 or so distinct CDR3 sequences, of which about 10% were seen once. 10% of the sample belongs to the ten largest clones. On this clonotype itself: Its antigen is not yet known. Qualities for individual bases were not recorded, and no much larger clone is one base off.

The source was PBMCs from the stem cell graft donor, collected from the stem cell graft. The sequence came from a human donor who donated a stem cell graft to a child with SCID. The rearranged chain carries TRBV29-1 and TRBJ1-1, with no confidently assigned D gene. The CDR3 is CSAQLTGTEAFF. The sequenced DNA: TGCAGCGCCCAGTTAACGGGCACTGAAGCTTTCTTT.